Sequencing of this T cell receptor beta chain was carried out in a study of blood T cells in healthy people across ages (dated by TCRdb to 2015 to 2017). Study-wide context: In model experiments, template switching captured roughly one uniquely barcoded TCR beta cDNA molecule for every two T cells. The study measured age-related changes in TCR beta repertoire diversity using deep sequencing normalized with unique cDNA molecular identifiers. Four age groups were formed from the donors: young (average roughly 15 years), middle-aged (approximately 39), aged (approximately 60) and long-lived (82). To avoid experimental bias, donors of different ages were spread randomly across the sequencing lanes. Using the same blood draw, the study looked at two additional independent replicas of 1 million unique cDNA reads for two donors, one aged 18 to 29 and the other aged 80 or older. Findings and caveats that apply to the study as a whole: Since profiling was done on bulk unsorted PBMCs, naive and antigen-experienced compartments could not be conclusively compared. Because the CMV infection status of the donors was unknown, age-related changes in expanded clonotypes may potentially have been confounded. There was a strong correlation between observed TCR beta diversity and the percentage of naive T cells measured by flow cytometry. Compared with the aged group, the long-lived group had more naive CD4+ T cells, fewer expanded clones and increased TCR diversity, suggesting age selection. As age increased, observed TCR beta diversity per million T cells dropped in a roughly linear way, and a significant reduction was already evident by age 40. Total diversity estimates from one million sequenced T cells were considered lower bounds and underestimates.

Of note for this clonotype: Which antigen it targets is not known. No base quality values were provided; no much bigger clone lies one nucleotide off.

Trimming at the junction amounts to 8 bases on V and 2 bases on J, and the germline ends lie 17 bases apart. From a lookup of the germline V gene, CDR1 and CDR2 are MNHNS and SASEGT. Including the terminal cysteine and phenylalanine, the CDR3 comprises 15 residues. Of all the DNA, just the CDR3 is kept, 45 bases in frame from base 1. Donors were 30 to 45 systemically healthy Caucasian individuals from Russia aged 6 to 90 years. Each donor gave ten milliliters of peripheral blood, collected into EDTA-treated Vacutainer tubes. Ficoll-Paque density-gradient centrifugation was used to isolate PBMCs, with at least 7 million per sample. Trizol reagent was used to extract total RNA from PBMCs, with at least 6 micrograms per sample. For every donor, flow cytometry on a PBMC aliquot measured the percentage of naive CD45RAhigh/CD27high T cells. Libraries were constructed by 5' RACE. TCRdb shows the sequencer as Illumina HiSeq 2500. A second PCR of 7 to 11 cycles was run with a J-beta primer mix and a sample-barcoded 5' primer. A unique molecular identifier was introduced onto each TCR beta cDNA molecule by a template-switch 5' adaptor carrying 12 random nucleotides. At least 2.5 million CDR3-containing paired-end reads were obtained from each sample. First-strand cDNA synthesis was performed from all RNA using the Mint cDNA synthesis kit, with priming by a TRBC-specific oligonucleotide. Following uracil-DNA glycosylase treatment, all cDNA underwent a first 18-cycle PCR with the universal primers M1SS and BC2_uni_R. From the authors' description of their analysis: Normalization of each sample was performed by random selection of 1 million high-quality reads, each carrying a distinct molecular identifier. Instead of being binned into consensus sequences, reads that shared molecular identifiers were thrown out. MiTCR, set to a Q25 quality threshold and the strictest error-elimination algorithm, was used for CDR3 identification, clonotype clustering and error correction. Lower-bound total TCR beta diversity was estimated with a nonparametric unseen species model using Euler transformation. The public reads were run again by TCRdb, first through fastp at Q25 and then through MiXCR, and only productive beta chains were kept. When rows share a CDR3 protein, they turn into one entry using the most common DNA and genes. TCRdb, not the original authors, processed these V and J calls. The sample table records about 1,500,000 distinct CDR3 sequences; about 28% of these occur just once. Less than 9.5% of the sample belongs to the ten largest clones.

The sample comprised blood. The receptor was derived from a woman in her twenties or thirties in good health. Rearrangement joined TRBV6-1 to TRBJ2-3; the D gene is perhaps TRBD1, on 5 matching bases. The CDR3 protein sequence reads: CASVRFDRLTDTQYF. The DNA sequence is TGTGCCAGCGTACGTTTTGACAGACTCACAGATACGCAGTATTTT.